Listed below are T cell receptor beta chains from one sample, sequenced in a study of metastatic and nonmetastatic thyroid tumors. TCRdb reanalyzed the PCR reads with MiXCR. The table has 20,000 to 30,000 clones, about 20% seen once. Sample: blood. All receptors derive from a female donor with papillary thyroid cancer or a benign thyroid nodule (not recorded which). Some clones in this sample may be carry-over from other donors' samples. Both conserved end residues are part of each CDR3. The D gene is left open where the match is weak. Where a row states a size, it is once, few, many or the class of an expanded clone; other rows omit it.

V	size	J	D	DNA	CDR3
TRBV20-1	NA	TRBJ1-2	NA	TGCAGTGCTAGGGACATCTATGGCTACACCTTC	CSARDIYGYTF
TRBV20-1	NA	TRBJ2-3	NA	TGCAGTGCTAGTTTGCACGATACGCAGTATTTT	CSASLHDTQYF
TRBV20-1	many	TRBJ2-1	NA	TGCAGTGCCCCCTTCCTCGGGGGGCTTGACGATGAGCAGTTCTTC	CSAPFLGGLDDEQFF
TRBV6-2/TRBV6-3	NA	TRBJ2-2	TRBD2	TGTGCCAGCAGTTCCACTAGCGGGGAAGGCGGGGAGCTGTTTTTT	CASSSTSGEGGELFF
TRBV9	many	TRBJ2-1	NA	TGTGCCAGCAGCGCGGGACCCACGATCTACAATGAGCAGTTCTTC	CASSAGPTIYNEQFF
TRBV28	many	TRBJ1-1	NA	TGTGCCAGCAGTTTACAGAACACTGAAGCTTTCTTT	CASSLQNTEAFF
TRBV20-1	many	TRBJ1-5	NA	TGCAGTGCTAGAGACCCCAGGGAGGACCAGCCCCAGCATTTT	CSARDPREDQPQHF
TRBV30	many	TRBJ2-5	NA	TGTGCCTGGACAGGGCTGGGAGAGACCCAGTACTTC	CAWTGLGETQYF
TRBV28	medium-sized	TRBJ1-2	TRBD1	TGTGCCAGCAGTTTATCCCCGGGACAGGACTATGGCTACACCTTC	CASSLSPGQDYGYTF
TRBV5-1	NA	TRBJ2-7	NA	TGCGCCAGCAGCTCGGGACTGACGAGCTCCTACGAGCAGTACTTC	CASSSGLTSSYEQYF
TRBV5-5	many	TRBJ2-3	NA	TGTGCCAGCAGCTTATGGACAGTTCCCACAGATACGCAGTATTTT	CASSLWTVPTDTQYF
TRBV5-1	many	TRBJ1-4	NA	TGCGCCAGCAGCTTGGGACTTGACAGAACAACTAATGAAAAACTGTTTTTT	CASSLGLDRTTNEKLFF
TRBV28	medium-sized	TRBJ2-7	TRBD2	TGTGCCAGCACCCTCTCGAGACTAGCGGCATACGAGCAGTACTTC	CASTLSRLAAYEQYF
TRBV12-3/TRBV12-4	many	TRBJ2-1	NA	TGTGCCAGCGGGATGGTGAACTCTGAGCAGTTCTTC	CASGMVNSEQFF
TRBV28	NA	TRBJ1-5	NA	TGTGCCAGCAGTTTGAATCAGTCCCAGCATTTT	CASSLNQSQHF
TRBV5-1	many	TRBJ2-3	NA	TGCGCCAGCAGCACATCCCAGGCAGATACGCAGTATTTT	CASSTSQADTQYF
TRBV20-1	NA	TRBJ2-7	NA	TGCAGTGCTAAAAACAGGGTCTCCTACGAGCAGTACTTC	CSAKNRVSYEQYF
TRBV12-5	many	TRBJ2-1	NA	TGTGCTAGTGGTTTGATCGTTGGGGCGGGGCTCAATGAGCAGTTCTTC	CASGLIVGAGLNEQFF
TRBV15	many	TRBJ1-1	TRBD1	TGTGCCACCAGCAGGGGACAGGGAGGCAACACTGAAGCTTTCTTT	CATSRGQGGNTEAFF
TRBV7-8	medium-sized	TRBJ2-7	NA	TGTGCCAGCAGCTTAGGGGGGATGAAACGGGAGCAGTACTTC	CASSLGGMKREQYF